Listed below are T cell receptor beta chains from one sample, sequenced in a study of shared clonotypes between healthy human individuals. The repertoire was sequenced with immunoSEQ multiplex PCR; TCRdb's copy has only in-frame clones and lacks some. The profile shows approximately 2.4 million clones, about 94% of them singletons. The sample consisted of naive CD4+ T cells sorted from blood. These receptors were taken from a man between 18 and 29 years old in good health. Each CDR3 is given with its conserved first and last residue. The order of the fields is D gene, V gene, J gene, clone size, CDR3 protein, CDR3 DNA. D genes are given only for firm matches. The listing skips clone size in some rows; elsewhere it reads once, few, many or a size class.

D: .
V: TRBV6-1
J: TRBJ1-2
size: .
CDR3: CASSEQIFYGYTF
DNA: TGTGCCAGCAGTGAACAGATTTTCTATGGCTACACCTTC

D: TRBD1
V: TRBV27
J: TRBJ2-4
size: .
CDR3: CASSLGQGSLWENIQYF
DNA: TGTGCCAGCAGTCTAGGACAGGGCAGTTTATGGGAAAACATTCAGTACTTC

D: TRBD1
V: TRBV19
J: TRBJ2-1
size: .
CDR3: CASSIDQGVPYNEQFF
DNA: TGTGCCAGTAGTATAGATCAGGGGGTCCCCTACAATGAGCAGTTCTTC

D: TRBD1
V: TRBV6-1
J: TRBJ1-4
size: .
CDR3: CASCAGGMDYEKLFF
DNA: TGTGCCAGCTGCGCAGGGGGGATGGATTATGAAAAACTGTTTTTT

D: .
V: TRBV5-4
J: TRBJ1-1
size: .
CDR3: CAIRNRGTMNTEAFF
DNA: TGTGCCATCCGAAACCGGGGTACAATGAACACTGAAGCTTTCTTT

D: TRBD2
V: TRBV10-2
J: TRBJ2-5
size: once
CDR3: CASRLAGGGGQETQYF
DNA: TGCGCCAGCAGACTAGCGGGAGGGGGGGGCCAAGAGACCCAGTACTTC

D: .
V: TRBV30
J: TRBJ2-4
size: .
CDR3: CAWSRSLGHTENIQYF
DNA: TGTGCCTGGAGCCGTTCACTTGGACATACGGAAAACATTCAGTACTTC

D: .
V: TRBV7-9
J: TRBJ1-3
size: .
CDR3: CASSLKPGNTIYF
DNA: TGTGCCAGCAGCTTGAAGCCCGGAAACACCATATATTTT

D: .
V: TRBV18
J: TRBJ2-6
size: .
CDR3: CASSPTGLSGANVLTF
DNA: TGTGCCAGCTCCCCAACAGGACTCTCTGGGGCCAACGTCCTGACTTTC

D: .
V: TRBV6-1
J: TRBJ2-1
size: .
CDR3: CASSRTRGEQFF
DNA: TGTGCCAGCAGCCGAACTAGGGGTGAGCAGTTCTTC

D: TRBD1
V: TRBV2
J: TRBJ1-1
size: .
CDR3: CASSERGGQGSSTEAFF
DNA: TGTGCCAGCAGCGAAAGGGGCGGACAGGGATCGAGCACTGAAGCTTTCTTT

D: .
V: TRBV7-9
J: TRBJ1-4
size: .
CDR3: CASSPGQTQNEKLFF
DNA: TGTGCCAGCAGCCCCGGACAGACCCAAAATGAAAAACTGTTTTTT

D: TRBD2
V: TRBV14
J: TRBJ2-5
size: .
CDR3: CASSNSGGQSRYF
DNA: TGTGCCAGCAGTAATAGCGGGGGTCAGAGCCGGTACTTC

D: .
V: TRBV7-2
J: TRBJ2-5
size: .
CDR3: CASSLAGRVETQYF
DNA: TGTGCCAGCAGCTTAGCAGGCAGGGTTGAGACCCAGTACTTC

D: TRBD1
V: TRBV30
J: TRBJ1-2
size: .
CDR3: CAGRGQGMVGYTF
DNA: TGTGCCGGGAGGGGACAGGGAATGGTTGGCTACACCTTC

D: .
V: TRBV30
J: TRBJ1-5
size: once
CDR3: CAWSVGAGQSNQPQHF
DNA: TGTGCCTGGAGTGTCGGGGCAGGACAGAGCAATCAGCCCCAGCATTTT

D: TRBD1
V: TRBV30
J: TRBJ1-6
size: .
CDR3: CAWSQPGQGNSPLHF
DNA: TGTGCCTGGAGTCAACCGGGACAGGGAAATTCACCCCTCCACTTT

D: TRBD1
V: TRBV6-6
J: TRBJ2-7
size: .
CDR3: CASSSPRDRGFYEQYF
DNA: TGTGCCAGCAGTTCACCCCGGGACAGGGGTTTCTACGAGCAGTACTTC

D: .
V: TRBV5-1
J: TRBJ1-2
size: .
CDR3: CASSPSLDRIGYTF
DNA: TGCGCCAGCAGCCCATCGCTAGACAGGATAGGCTACACCTTC

D: .
V: TRBV5-1
J: TRBJ1-6
size: .
CDR3: CASSLEGPVYNSPLHF
DNA: TGCGCCAGCAGCTTAGAGGGGCCTGTCTATAATTCACCCCTCCACTTT

D: .
V: TRBV18
J: TRBJ2-2
size: .
CDR3: CASSPLSVSGELFF
DNA: TGTGCCAGCTCACCACTTTCAGTTTCCGGGGAGCTGTTTTTT

D: .
V: TRBV5-1
J: TRBJ2-7
size: .
CDR3: CASSSGTYEQYF
DNA: TGCGCCAGCAGCTCTGGAACCTACGAGCAGTACTTC

D: .
V: TRBV30
J: TRBJ1-1
size: .
CDR3: CAWSVGGTKNTEAFF
DNA: TGTGCCTGGAGTGTGGGGGGGACAAAGAACACTGAAGCTTTCTTT

D: .
V: TRBV4-2
J: TRBJ2-7
size: .
CDR3: CASSQDLTFYEQYF
DNA: TGTGCCAGCAGCCAAGACTTGACCTTCTACGAGCAGTACTTC

D: TRBD2
V: TRBV4-2
J: TRBJ2-7
size: .
CDR3: CASSQTSGTSYEQYF
DNA: TGTGCCAGCAGCCAGACTAGCGGCACATCCTACGAGCAGTACTTC

D: .
V: TRBV11-2
J: TRBJ2-4
size: once
CDR3: CASSFLSGASLAKNIQYF
DNA: TGTGCCAGCAGCTTCTTATCCGGGGCCAGCCTGGCCAAAAACATTCAGTACTTC

D: TRBD2
V: TRBV27
J: TRBJ2-1
size: .
CDR3: CASSGTSGISSYNEQFF
DNA: TGTGCCAGCTCAGGGACTAGCGGTATAAGCTCCTACAATGAGCAGTTCTTC

D: .
V: TRBV5-1
J: TRBJ2-5
size: .
CDR3: CASSLRTARNSQETQYF
DNA: TGCGCCAGCAGCCTTCGGACAGCCCGAAACTCGCAAGAGACCCAGTACTTC

D: .
V: TRBV19
J: TRBJ1-5
size: .
CDR3: CASSGRDQPQHF
DNA: TGTGCCAGTAGTGGGCGAGATCAGCCCCAGCATTTT

D: TRBD1
V: TRBV28
J: TRBJ1-5
size: .
CDR3: CASSLGAGGQPQHF
DNA: TGTGCCAGCAGTTTAGGGGCAGGGGGGCAGCCCCAGCATTTT

D: .
V: TRBV11-2
J: TRBJ2-1
size: once
CDR3: CASSLHYRNNEQFF
DNA: TGTGCCAGCAGCCTCCACTACAGAAACAATGAGCAGTTCTTC

D: .
V: TRBV5-4
J: TRBJ2-7
size: .
CDR3: CASSLQGAYEQYF
DNA: TGTGCCAGCAGCCTCCAGGGTGCTTACGAGCAGTACTTC

D: TRBD1
V: TRBV9
J: TRBJ2-3
size: .
CDR3: CASSAGTGRDTQYF
DNA: TGTGCCAGCAGCGCGGGGACAGGGAGGGATACGCAGTATTTT

D: .
V: TRBV11-3
J: TRBJ2-5
size: once
CDR3: CASSPGGGKQETQYF
DNA: TGTGCCAGCAGCCCTGGAGGAGGGAAACAAGAGACCCAGTACTTC

D: TRBD2
V: TRBV6-5
J: TRBJ2-7
size: .
CDR3: CASSRGLADYEQYF
DNA: TGTGCCAGCAGCAGAGGACTAGCGGATTACGAGCAGTACTTC

D: .
V: TRBV6-1
J: TRBJ2-3
size: .
CDR3: CASTRESTDTQYF
DNA: TGTGCCAGCACGAGGGAGAGCACAGATACGCAGTATTTT

D: TRBD1
V: TRBV29-1
J: TRBJ1-2
size: .
CDR3: CSVPEGQFYGYTF
DNA: TGCAGCGTACCCGAGGGACAGTTCTATGGCTACACCTTC

D: .
V: TRBV10-1
J: TRBJ1-5
size: .
CDR3: CASSEGSVGQPQHF
DNA: TGCGCCAGCAGTGAGGGGTCAGTAGGTCAGCCCCAGCATTTT

D: .
V: TRBV19
J: TRBJ1-3
size: .
CDR3: CASTARISGNTIYF
DNA: TGTGCCAGTACCGCCAGGATCTCTGGAAACACCATATATTTT

D: .
V: TRBV6-1
J: TRBJ1-1
size: .
CDR3: CAGGQVGGNTEAFF
DNA: TGTGCCGGAGGGCAGGTTGGAGGGAACACTGAAGCTTTCTTT

D: .
V: TRBV18
J: TRBJ2-7
size: .
CDR3: CASSLTGGEAYEQYF
DNA: TGTGCCAGCTCACTCACCGGTGGCGAGGCCTACGAGCAGTACTTC

D: .
V: TRBV7-9
J: TRBJ2-7
size: .
CDR3: CASSLVRANEQYF
DNA: TGTGCCAGCAGCTTAGTTAGGGCCAACGAGCAGTACTTC

D: .
V: TRBV7-9
J: TRBJ1-4
size: .
CDR3: CASSPPRENEKLFF
DNA: TGTGCCAGCAGCCCCCCTCGGGAGAATGAAAAACTGTTTTTT

D: .
V: TRBV5-1
J: TRBJ1-1
size: once
CDR3: CASSSGAGTGTEAFF
DNA: TGCGCCAGCAGCTCAGGAGCGGGGACGGGGACTGAAGCTTTCTTT

D: .
V: TRBV6-6
J: TRBJ1-1
size: .
CDR3: CASSYSAGMNTEAFF
DNA: TGTGCCAGCAGTTACTCGGCAGGGATGAACACTGAAGCTTTCTTT

D: .
V: TRBV11-2
J: TRBJ1-1
size: .
CDR3: CASRLTGNTEAFF
DNA: TGTGCCAGCAGACTAACAGGGAACACTGAAGCTTTCTTT

D: .
V: TRBV5-1
J: TRBJ2-3
size: .
CDR3: CASRDSPGSTDTQYF
DNA: TGCGCCAGCAGAGATTCGCCAGGCAGCACAGATACGCAGTATTTT

D: .
V: TRBV20-1
J: TRBJ2-2
size: once
CDR3: CSAGTSGELFF
DNA: TGCAGTGCCGGGACATCCGGGGAGCTGTTTTTT

D: .
V: TRBV30
J: TRBJ2-2
size: .
CDR3: CAWSASFPGELFF
DNA: TGTGCCTGGAGTGCAAGTTTCCCCGGGGAGCTGTTTTTT

D: .
V: TRBV20-1
J: TRBJ2-3
size: .
CDR3: CSASLGDTQYF
DNA: TGCAGTGCCTCCCTCGGGGATACGCAGTATTTT

D: .
V: TRBV11-2
J: TRBJ2-5
size: .
CDR3: CASSFGRDRETQYF
DNA: TGTGCCAGCAGCTTTGGTCGGGATCGAGAGACCCAGTACTTC

D: .
V: TRBV4-1
J: TRBJ1-2
size: .
CDR3: CASSQDIGRNYGYTF
DNA: TGCGCCAGCAGCCAAGATATTGGCAGAAACTATGGCTACACCTTC

D: .
V: TRBV6-1
J: TRBJ1-5
size: .
CDR3: CASSGRGGLGQPQHF
DNA: TGTGCCAGCAGTGGCCGGGGGGGACTTGGTCAGCCCCAGCATTTT

D: .
V: TRBV5-1
J: TRBJ1-6
size: .
CDR3: CASSLRDNNSPLHF
DNA: TGCGCCAGCAGCTTGAGGGACAATAATTCACCCCTCCACTTT

D: TRBD1
V: TRBV5-1
J: TRBJ2-6
size: .
CDR3: CASSAGQAFAGANVLTF
DNA: TGCGCCAGCAGCGCCGGACAGGCGTTCGCTGGGGCCAACGTCCTGACTTTC

D: TRBD1
V: TRBV7-2
J: TRBJ1-2
size: .
CDR3: CASSLEDRSYYGYTF
DNA: TGTGCCAGCAGCTTAGAGGACAGGTCCTACTATGGCTACACCTTC

D: .
V: TRBV4-2
J: TRBJ1-1
size: .
CDR3: CASSQDAGFTEAFF
DNA: TGTGCCAGCAGCCAAGACGCGGGCTTCACTGAAGCTTTCTTT

D: .
V: TRBV2
J: TRBJ2-7
size: .
CDR3: CASKTDRFYEQYF
DNA: TGTGCCAGCAAGACCGACAGGTTCTACGAGCAGTACTTC

D: .
V: TRBV4-3
J: TRBJ2-5
size: .
CDR3: CASSLGRGETQYF
DNA: TGCGCCAGCAGCCTCGGTCGGGGAGAGACCCAGTACTTC